The 30 T cell receptor beta chains below come from one sample, sequenced in a study of cytomegalovirus exposure and HLA in healthy donors. The PCR contained 60 Vbeta and 13 Jbeta primers. Using immunoSEQ multiplex PCR, the repertoire was profiled, and TCRdb retains in-frame clones only, with some absent. Of roughly 110,000 clones in the sample, roughly 82% were seen once. The sequenced sample was PBMCs. The receptors derive from a male donor in good health and CMV-seropositive.

This chain joins TRBV2 and TRBJ2-2; 9 bases are a match to TRBD2. Germline loops: CDR1 SNHLY, CDR2 FYNNEI. Germline trimming cut 7 bases from V and 6 bases from J; bases unmatched to any gene: 12. CDR3 size: 16 residues. CDR3 coding DNA: TGTGCCAGCAACCCAGCTAGCGGGACGTTTTCCGGGGAGCTGTTTTTT. Translated, it gives CASNPASGTFSGELFF.

This sequence joins TRBV2 and TRBJ1-1; weak D call: TRBD1 (6 bases). Germline V gene sequence: CDR1 SNHLY, CDR2 FYNNEI. Trimming took off 10 bases at V and 4 bases at J, with 16 bases between the two ends. This CDR3 has 13 amino acids. CDR3: CANHARGFTEAFF. The CDR3 DNA sequence: TGTGCCAACCACGCCAGGGGATTCACTGAAGCTTTCTTT.

The chain has TRBV7-2 and TRBJ2-3; TRBD2 matches at 13 bases. The length of the CDR3 is 16 residues. CDR1 and CDR2 from the germline V gene are SGHTA and FQGNSA. Unmatched junction bases numbered 2, after V lost 4 bases and J lost 1 base. CDR3 protein: CASSSGLAGRTDTQYF. CDR3 DNA: TGTGCCAGCAGCTCGGGACTAGCGGGGCGCACAGATACGCAGTATTTT. Full variable domain (missing parts from reference TRBV7-2 and TRBJ2-3): GAGVSQSPSNKVTEKGKDVELRCDPISGHTALYWYRQSLGQGLEFLIYFQGNSAPDKSGLPSDRFSAERTGGSVSTLTIQRTQQEDSAVYLCASSSGLAGRTDTQYFGPGTRLTVL.

This clone was seen a handful of times. J is TRBJ1-4 and V is TRBV23-1; possible D gene TRBD1, 6 bases. TRBV23-1 is placed among ORFs of uncertain function. This CDR3 has 16 residues. Trimming shortened V by 4 bases and J by 7 bases, and 19 bases separated the two germline ends. CDR3 protein: CASSPVPGGRPEKLFF. The CDR3 region has the DNA TGCGCCAGCAGTCCAGTGCCGGGGGGGCGCCCTGAAAAACTGTTTTTT.

This clone was detected once. The V call is TRBV7-3, the J call TRBJ2-3; maybe TRBD1 (5 bases). The CDR3 runs 14 residues. CDR1 SGHTA and CDR2 FQGTGA come from the germline V gene. V lost 6 bases, J lost 0 bases, and 10 bases lay in between. The CDR3 spells CASRKGASTDTQYF. CDR3 nucleotides: TGTGCCAGCAGAAAAGGGGCCAGCACAGATACGCAGTATTTT.

The chain combines TRBV7-2 with TRBJ2-7; 11 bases agree with TRBD2. The CDR3 extends over 17 amino acids. V lost 0 bases and J lost 6; bases outside the gene matches: 10. Germline CDR1 and CDR2: SGHTA and FQGNSA. The CDR3, as DNA: TGTGCCAGCAGCTTAGCGTCTAGCGGGGGGTCCCTGCGCGAGCAGTACTTC. As protein: CASSLASSGGSLREQYF.

The CDR3 DNA reads as TGCGCCAGCAGCTTGGATGGGGGGATAACCGGGGAGCTGTTTTTT. This gives the protein CASSLDGGITGELFF. The chain is built from TRBV5-1 and TRBJ2-2; D is perhaps TRBD2 (6 bases). Looked up from germline, CDR1 is SGHRS and CDR2 is YFSETQ. The CDR3 contains 15 residues. Trimming removed 0 bases at V and 5 bases at J, with 11 bases between. Complete variable domain (other parts from reference TRBV5-1 and TRBJ2-2): KAGVTQTPRYLIKTRGQQVTLSCSPISGHRSVSWYQQTPGQGLQFLFEYFSETQRNKGNFPGRFSGRQFSNSRSEMNVSTLELGDSALYLCASSLDGGITGELFFGEGSRLTVL.

This chain joins TRBV7-5 and TRBJ2-5; TRBD2 reflects the table's D call only, with no check against the DNA. TRBV7-5 is described as a pseudogene. This CDR3 comprises 16 residues. CDR3 residues: CARSLHERWIQETQYF. Written as DNA, the CDR3 is TGTGCCAGAAGCCTTCACGAGAGGTGGATACAAGAGACCCAGTACTTC.

The V gene is TRBV5-6, the J gene TRBJ1-5; D ambiguous. This CDR3 spans 14 amino acids. CDR1 and CDR2 (germline): SGHDT, YYEEEE. The V gene lost 1 base and the J gene lost 1 base, with 6 bases spanning the gap. Here the CDR3 reads CASSLRVSNQPQHF. The CDR3 nucleotides read TGTGCCAGCAGCTTGCGGGTGAGCAATCAGCCCCAGCATTTT.

The chain joins TRBV5-1 to TRBJ1-1; TRBD1 might be the D (5 bases). Germline loops: CDR1 SGHRS, CDR2 YFSETQ. The CDR3 covers 13 residues. The V gene lost 0 bases and the J gene lost 7 bases, with 10 bases spanning the gap. CDR3 nucleotides: TGCGCCAGCAGCTTGGGGGGCGTTTATGAAGCTTTCTTT. It yields the protein CASSLGGVYEAFF. The entire variable domain, with the rest obtained from reference TRBV5-1 and TRBJ1-1, is as follows: KAGVTQTPRYLIKTRGQQVTLSCSPISGHRSVSWYQQTPGQGLQFLFEYFSETQRNKGNFPGRFSGRQFSNSRSEMNVSTLELGDSALYLCASSLGGVYEAFFGQGTRLTVV.

This rearrangement joins TRBV7-9 to TRBJ2-7; D might be TRBD2 (5 bases). Trimming pared 2 bases from V and 7 bases from J, leaving 18 bases between. Germline-derived CDR1 and CDR2 are SEHNR and FQNEAQ (reference sequence). The CDR3 extends over 15 amino acids. Written as DNA, the CDR3 is TGTGCCAGCAGCTTACCCAACACGGAGGTGGGGGAGCAGTACTTC. This translates into CASSLPNTEVGEQYF. The full variable domain, completed using reference TRBV7-9 and TRBJ2-7, is DTGVSQNPRHKITKRGQNVTFRCDPISEHNRLYWYRQTLGQGPEFLTYFQNEAQLEKSRLLSDRFSAERPKGSFSTLEIQRTEQGDSAMYLCASSLPNTEVGEQYFGPGTRLTVT.

The genes are TRBV19 and TRBJ2-5; TRBD1 agrees at 8 bases. The CDR3 has 13 amino acids. In germline, CDR1 is LNHDA, CDR2 SQIVND (reference sequence). With 4 bases clipped from V and 3 bases from J, the junction kept 1 base outside the gene matches. The CDR3 nucleotides read TGTGCCAGTAGTACGGACAGGGAAGAGACCCAGTACTTC. This translates into CASSTDREETQYF.

The chain couples TRBV7-2 to TRBJ2-7; possibly TRBD2 for D (7 bases). Trimming removed 5 bases at V and 0 bases at J, with 17 bases between. This CDR3 comprises 16 residues. Germline V gives CDR1 SGHTA, CDR2 FQGNSA. The CDR3 loop is CASSPERGGSSYEQYF. The CDR3 DNA sequence: TGTGCCAGCAGCCCAGAGAGGGGGGGTTCCTCCTACGAGCAGTACTTC.

This chain links TRBV2 with TRBJ1-1, with D tentatively TRBD1 (5 bases). CDR3 length: 14 amino acids. Deletions cut 7 bases from V and 3 bases from J, with 15 bases between. The germline CDR1 and CDR2 sequences are SNHLY and FYNNEI. CDR3 protein: CASTVQGSHTEAFF. In DNA, the CDR3 is TGTGCCAGCACCGTCCAGGGATCGCACACTGAAGCTTTCTTT.

This chain joins TRBV6-1 and TRBJ2-4; D gene unclear. The CDR3 is 14 amino acids. CDR1 MNHNS and CDR2 SASEGT come from the germline V gene. Trimming took off 6 bases at V and 0 bases at J, with 9 bases between the two ends. CDR3 nucleotides: TGTGCCAGCAGGGCGCCGGGAGCCAAAAACATTCAGTACTTC. Translated, it gives CASRAPGAKNIQYF.

The chain recombines TRBV6-5 with TRBJ2-4; the D gene is possibly TRBD2 (6 bases). The ends were cut back, 5 bases at V and 2 bases at J, with 10 bases in the middle. CDR1 is MNHEY and CDR2 is SVGAGI in the germline V gene. The CDR3 runs 14 residues. The CDR3 reads CASSRDFSKNIQYF. The CDR3 DNA is TGTGCCAGCAGTCGGGACTTTTCCAAAAACATTCAGTACTTC.

V and J are TRBV5-1 and TRBJ2-2; D possibly corresponds to TRBD1 (5 bases). In germline, CDR1 is SGHRS, CDR2 YFSETQ. The CDR3 has 16 residues. V was clipped by 0 bases and J by 4 bases, with 13 bases between them. The CDR3 reads CASSLEGSLLTGELFF. CDR3 nucleotides: TGCGCCAGCAGCTTGGAGGGGTCTTTACTCACCGGGGAGCTGTTTTTT. The full variable domain, with the rest looked up from reference TRBV5-1 and TRBJ2-2, is KAGVTQTPRYLIKTRGQQVTLSCSPISGHRSVSWYQQTPGQGLQFLFEYFSETQRNKGNFPGRFSGRQFSNSRSEMNVSTLELGDSALYLCASSLEGSLLTGELFFGEGSRLTVL.

The V call is TRBV19, the J call TRBJ1-5, with TRBD1 as a possible D gene (5 bases). The CDR3 sequence is 15 residues long. Germline V gene lookup returns CDR1 LNHDA and CDR2 SQIVND (reference sequence). Deletions cut 1 base from V and 1 base from J, with 8 bases between. DNA for the CDR3: TGTGCCAGTAGTATAGGCAGGGTAAGCAATCAGCCCCAGCATTTT. Amino acid sequence: CASSIGRVSNQPQHF.

A single count supports this clone. The chain recombines TRBV4-3 with TRBJ2-3, with a possible D match to TRBD2 (6 bases). Trimming removed 0 bases at V and 2 bases at J, with 12 bases between. Per the germline V gene, CDR1 is LGHNA and CDR2 is YSLEER. This CDR3 comprises 16 residues. As DNA, the CDR3 is TGCGCCAGCAGCCAAGAATGGGCGGGGAACACAGATACGCAGTATTTT. Protein sequence: CASSQEWAGNTDTQYF.

The chain links TRBV5-1 to TRBJ2-1; D unclear. The CDR3 has 15 amino acids. Trimming stripped 4 bases from V and 2 bases from J, with 13 bases between. The germline V gene has CDR1 SGHRS and CDR2 YFSETQ. The CDR3 nucleotides are TGCGCCAGCAGCCGGCCCGACATCACCTACAATGAGCAGTTCTTC. It translates to CASSRPDITYNEQFF.

The gene calls are TRBV10-3 and TRBJ2-5; possible D gene TRBD2, 5 bases. The J call is doubtful: the DNA matches TRBJ2-7 better. Looked up from germline, CDR1 is ENHRY and CDR2 is SYGVKD. The length of the CDR3 is 15 residues. CDR3 sequence (DNA): TGTGCCACCAACGCCGGAGGCATTAGCTCCTACGAGCAGTACTTC. It specifies CATNAGGISSYEQYF.

This clone appeared a few times. The chain joins TRBV2 to TRBJ1-5; TRBD1 agrees at 9 bases. V trimming: 4 bases; J trimming: 2 bases; junction bases outside the gene matches: 0. The CDR3 length is 14 residues. Germline V CDR1 and CDR2: SNHLY, FYNNEI. CDR3 region: CASSGTGGNQPQHF. The CDR3 nucleotides are TGTGCCAGCAGTGGGACAGGGGGCAATCAGCCCCAGCATTTT.

The chain uses TRBV7-3 and TRBJ1-1, with TRBD1 identical over 7 bases. CDR1 is SGHTA and CDR2 is FQGTGA in the germline V gene. The CDR3 consists of 14 residues. Losses at the gene ends were 6 bases for V and 1 base for J; bases not matched to a gene: 5. CDR3 in amino acids: CASSRTGPNTEAFF. In DNA form, the CDR3 reads TGTGCCAGCAGTCGGACAGGACCGAACACTGAAGCTTTCTTT.

The V call is TRBV7-9, the J call TRBJ2-1, with D maybe TRBD2 (5 bases). The CDR3 is 17 residues long. V lost 5 bases and J lost 5, with 22 bases in between. Germline V gene data show CDR1 as SEHNR and CDR2 as FQNEAQ (reference sequence). The CDR3 DNA reads as TGTGCCAGCAGCCCCCTCGGGCCGACCGCGGGTAACAATGAGCAGTTCTTC. Translated, it gives CASSPLGPTAGNNEQFF.

This clone was found a few times. The chain recombines TRBV15 with TRBJ1-4; TRBD1 agrees at 7 bases. Germline trimming cut 1 base from V and 12 bases from J; bases unmatched to any gene: 5. The CDR3 length is 13 residues. The germline V gene encodes CDR1 LNHNV and CDR2 YYDKDF (reference sequence). Here the CDR3 DNA reads TGTGCCACCAGCAGAGGAACAGGGGAGGAACTGTTTTTT. This translates into CATSRGTGEELFF.

The chain has TRBV28 and TRBJ2-1; 12 bases are a match to TRBD2. CDR1 and CDR2 from the germline V gene are MDHEN and SYDVKM. Trimming removed 0 bases from V and 7 bases from J; junction bases left unmatched: 1. CDR3 length: 15 residues. As DNA, the CDR3 is TGTGCCAGCAGTTTATGGACTAGCGGGAGAAATGAGCAGTTCTTC. Residues: CASSLWTSGRNEQFF.

The rearrangement links TRBV5-4 to TRBJ2-7; 8 bases match TRBD2. Germline CDR1 and CDR2: SGHNT and YYREEE (reference sequence). The CDR3 has 15 amino acids. With 4 bases clipped from V and 3 bases from J, the junction kept 9 bases outside the gene matches. CDR3 residues: CASSPGGAGVYEQYF. The CDR3 coding sequence is TGTGCCAGCAGCCCCGGGGGAGCGGGGGTCTACGAGCAGTACTTC. Full variable domain (outside the CDR3, taken from reference TRBV5-4 and TRBJ2-7): ETGVTQSPTHLIKTRGQQVTLRCSSQSGHNTVSWYQQALGQGPQFIFQYYREEENGRGNFPPRFSGLQFPNYSSELNVNALELDDSALYLCASSPGGAGVYEQYFGPGTRLTVT.

The gene calls are TRBV19 and TRBJ1-6; a possible D gene is TRBD1 (5 bases). The germline CDR1 and CDR2 sequences are LNHDA and SQIVND (reference sequence). There are 15 residues in the CDR3. The V end lost 9 bases, the J end lost 6 bases, and 18 bases lay between the germline ends. CDR3 bases: TGTGCCAGCCTCCCCCGCGGGGGGAGTAATTCACCCCTCCACTTT. This codes for CASLPRGGSNSPLHF.

This clone was observed a single time. The gene calls are TRBV19 and TRBJ2-3, with 9 bases that match TRBD2. CDR1 is LNHDA, CDR2 SQIVND, per germline (reference sequence). The CDR3 length is 16 residues. V trimming: 5 bases; J trimming: 5 bases; junction bases outside the gene matches: 11. As DNA, the CDR3 is TGTGCCAGTAGTTTCTTTAGCGGGAGTGGGGGAGATACGCAGTATTTT. Amino acids: CASSFFSGSGGDTQYF.

Only one count was recorded for this clone. DNA of the CDR3: TGCGCCAGCAGCTTGGTGCCCCGACAGGACTCTAACTATGGCTACACCTTC. This sequence encodes CASSLVPRQDSNYGYTF. The J gene is TRBJ1-2, the V gene TRBV5-1; D may be TRBD1 (6 bases). Germline V gene data show CDR1 as SGHRS and CDR2 as YFSETQ. CDR3 length equals 17 residues. V gave up 0 bases and J gave up 0 bases, with 15 bases separating them.